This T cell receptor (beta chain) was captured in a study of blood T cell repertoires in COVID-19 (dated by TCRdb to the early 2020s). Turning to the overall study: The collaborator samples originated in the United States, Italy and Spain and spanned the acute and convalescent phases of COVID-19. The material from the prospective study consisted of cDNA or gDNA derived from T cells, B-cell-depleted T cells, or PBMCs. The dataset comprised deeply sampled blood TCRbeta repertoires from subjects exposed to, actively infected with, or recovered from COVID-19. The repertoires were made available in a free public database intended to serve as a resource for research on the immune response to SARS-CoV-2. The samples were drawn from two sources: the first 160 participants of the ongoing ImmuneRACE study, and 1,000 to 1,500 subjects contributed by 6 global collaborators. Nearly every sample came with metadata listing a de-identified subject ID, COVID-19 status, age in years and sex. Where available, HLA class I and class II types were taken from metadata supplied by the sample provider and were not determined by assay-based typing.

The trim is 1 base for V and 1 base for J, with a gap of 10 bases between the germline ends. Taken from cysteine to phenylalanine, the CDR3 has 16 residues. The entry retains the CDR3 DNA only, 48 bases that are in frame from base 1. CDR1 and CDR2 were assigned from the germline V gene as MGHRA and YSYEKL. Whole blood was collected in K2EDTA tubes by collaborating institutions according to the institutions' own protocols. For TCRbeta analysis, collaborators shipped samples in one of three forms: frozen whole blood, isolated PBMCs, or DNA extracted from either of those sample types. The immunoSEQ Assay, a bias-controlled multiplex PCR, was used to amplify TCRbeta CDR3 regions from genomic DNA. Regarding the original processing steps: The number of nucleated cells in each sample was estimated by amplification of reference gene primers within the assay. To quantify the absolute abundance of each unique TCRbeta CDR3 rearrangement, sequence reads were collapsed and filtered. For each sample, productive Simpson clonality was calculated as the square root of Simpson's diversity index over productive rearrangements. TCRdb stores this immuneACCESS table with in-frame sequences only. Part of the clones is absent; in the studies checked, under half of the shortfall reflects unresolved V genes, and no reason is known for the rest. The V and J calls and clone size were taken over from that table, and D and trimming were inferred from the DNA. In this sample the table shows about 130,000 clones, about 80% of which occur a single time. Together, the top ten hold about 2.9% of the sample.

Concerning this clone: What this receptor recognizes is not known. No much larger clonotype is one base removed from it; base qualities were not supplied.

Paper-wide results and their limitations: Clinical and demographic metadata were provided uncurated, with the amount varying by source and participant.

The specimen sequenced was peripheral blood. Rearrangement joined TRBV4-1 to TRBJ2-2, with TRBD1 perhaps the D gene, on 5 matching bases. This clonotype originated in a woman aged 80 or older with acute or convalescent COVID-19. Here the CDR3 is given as CASSQVATVNTGELFF. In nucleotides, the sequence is TGCGCCAGCAGCCAAGTGGCGACAGTGAACACCGGGGAGCTGTTTTTT.